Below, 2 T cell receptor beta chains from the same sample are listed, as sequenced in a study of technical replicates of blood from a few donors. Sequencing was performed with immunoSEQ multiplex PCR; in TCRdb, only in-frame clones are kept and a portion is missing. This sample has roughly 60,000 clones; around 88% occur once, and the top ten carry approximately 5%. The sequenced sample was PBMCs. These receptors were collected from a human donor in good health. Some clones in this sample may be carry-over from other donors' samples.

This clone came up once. The CDR3, as DNA: TGTGCCAGCAGTGAGCCGGGACTAGGGTACGAGCAGTACTTC. Translated, it gives CASSEPGLGYEQYF. The chain is built from TRBV2 and TRBJ2-7; TRBD2 aligns across 8 bases. The CDR3 consists of 14 residues. The junction had 5 bases not matched to a gene; V was cut back by 3 bases and J by 4 bases. Germline V gene lookup returns CDR1 SNHLY and CDR2 FYNNEI. Looking up the rest from reference TRBV2 and TRBJ2-7 gives the full variable domain: EPEVTQTPSHQVTQMGQEVILRCVPISNHLYFYWYRQILGQKVEFLVSFYNNEISEKSEIFDDQFSVERPDGSNFTLKIRSTKLEDSAMYFCASSEPGLGYEQYFGPGTRLTVT.

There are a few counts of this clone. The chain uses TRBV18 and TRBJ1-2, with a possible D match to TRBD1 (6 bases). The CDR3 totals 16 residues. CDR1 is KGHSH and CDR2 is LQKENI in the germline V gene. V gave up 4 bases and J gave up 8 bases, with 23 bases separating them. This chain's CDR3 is CASSLLRQDVPYGYTF. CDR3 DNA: TGTGCCAGCTCACTCCTAAGACAGGACGTGCCCTACGGCTACACCTTC.